Presented here are 5 T cell receptor beta chains from one specimen sequenced in a study of identical twins. TCRdb re-analysed the 5' RACE reads in MiXCR, keeping a single row per CDR3 protein. This table holds 400,000 to 500,000 distinct CDR3 sequences, approximately 17% found once. Sequencing was performed on naive T cells sorted from blood. These receptors were obtained from a man aged 50-59 years in good health.

The chain couples TRBV12-3 or TRBV12-4 to TRBJ1-4; D is unresolved. The V and J ends lost 3 bases and 5 bases respectively, with 10 bases between them. The CDR3 is 14 residues long. CDR3 sequence reads: CASSFNKQNEKLFF. In DNA form, the CDR3 reads TGTGCCAGCAGTTTTAACAAGCAGAATGAAAAACTGTTTTTT.

The table lists this clonotype with a few counts. This rearrangement joins TRBV10-3 to TRBJ2-2, with D maybe TRBD1 (5 bases). V gave up 3 bases and J gave up 0 bases, with 8 bases separating them. Germline-derived CDR1 and CDR2 are ENHRY and SYGVKD. The CDR3 loop spans 15 amino acids. The CDR3 reads CAISEWGTNTGELFF. In DNA form, the CDR3 reads TGTGCCATCAGTGAATGGGGCACGAACACCGGGGAGCTGTTTTTT.

This clonotype was seen at least ten times. The chain combines TRBV12-3 or TRBV12-4 with TRBJ2-1, with 9 bases lining up with TRBD2. Trimming took 5 bases from V and 7 from J; bases not matched to a gene: 9. The CDR3 is made up of 15 amino acids. The CDR3: CASSPSGRIVNEQFF. In nucleotides, the CDR3 is TGTGCCAGCAGTCCCAGCGGGAGGATTGTTAATGAGCAGTTCTTC.

The chain carries TRBV7-9 and TRBJ2-1; D is unresolved. Trimming cost V 1 base and J 5 bases, with 9 bases left between them. Germline assignment: CDR1 SEHNR and CDR2 FQNEAQ (reference sequence). CDR3 length: 14 residues. The CDR3 reads CASSLVSSNNEQFF. CDR3 nucleotides: TGTGCCAGCAGCTTAGTTTCCAGTAACAATGAGCAGTTCTTC.

This clonotype showed up just a few times. The chain links TRBV6-2 or TRBV6-3 to TRBJ1-5, with TRBD1 matching 8 bases. V gave up 4 bases and J gave up 4 bases; unmatched junction bases: 6. Per the germline V gene, CDR1 is MNHEY and CDR2 is SVGEGT. The CDR3 has 15 residues. CDR3 nucleotide sequence: TGTGCCAGCAGTTTGAGACAGGGGTATAATCAGCCCCAGCATTTT. Translated, it gives CASSLRQGYNQPQHF.